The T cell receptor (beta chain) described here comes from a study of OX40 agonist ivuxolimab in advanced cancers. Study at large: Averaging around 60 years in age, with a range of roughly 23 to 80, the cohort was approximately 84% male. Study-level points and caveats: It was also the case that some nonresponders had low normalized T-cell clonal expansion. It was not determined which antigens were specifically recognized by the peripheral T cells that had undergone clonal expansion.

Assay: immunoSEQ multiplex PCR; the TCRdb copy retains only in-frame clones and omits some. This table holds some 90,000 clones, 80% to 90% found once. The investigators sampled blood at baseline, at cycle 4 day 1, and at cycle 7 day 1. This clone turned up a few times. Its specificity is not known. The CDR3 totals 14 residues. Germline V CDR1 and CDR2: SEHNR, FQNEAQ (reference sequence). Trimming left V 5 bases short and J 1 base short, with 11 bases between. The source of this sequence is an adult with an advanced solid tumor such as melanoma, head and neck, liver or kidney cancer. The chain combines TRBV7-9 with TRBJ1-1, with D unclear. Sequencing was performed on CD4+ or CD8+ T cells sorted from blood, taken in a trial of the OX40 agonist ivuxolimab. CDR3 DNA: TGTGCCAGCAGCCTTCATGAGGGGAACACTGAAGCTTTCTTT. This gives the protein CASSLHEGNTEAFF.